Listed below are T cell receptor beta chains from one sample, sequenced in a study of identical twins. TCRdb re-analysed the 5' RACE reads in MiXCR, keeping a single row per CDR3 protein. The table lists around 340,000 distinct CDR3 sequences, more than 9% of them singletons. Separately, the same data were catalogued under a study of yellow fever vaccine responses in identical twins.

The sequenced sample was CD8+ T cells sorted from blood. The receptors originated from a woman between 18 and 29 years old in good health. CDR3s leave out the opening cysteine and the closing phenylalanine or tryptophan. The order of the fields is J gene, V gene, CDR3 protein.

J gene: TRBJ2-4
V gene: TRBV11-2
CDR3 protein: ASSPTSGTAKNIQY

J gene: TRBJ1-6
V gene: TRBV15
CDR3 protein: ATSRDGQGSPLH

J gene: TRBJ2-1
V gene: TRBV13
CDR3 protein: ASSPRQGGDEQF

J gene: TRBJ2-7
V gene: TRBV7-9
CDR3 protein: ASSLGSGASSYEQY

J gene: TRBJ2-1
V gene: TRBV10-3
CDR3 protein: AISHPTGIYNEQF

J gene: TRBJ2-5
V gene: TRBV10-3
CDR3 protein: AMGHSLETQY

J gene: TRBJ1-2
V gene: TRBV2
CDR3 protein: ANPDRVGYT

J gene: TRBJ2-1
V gene: TRBV11-3
CDR3 protein: ASSFSGGVEQF

J gene: TRBJ2-5
V gene: TRBV13
CDR3 protein: ASSETAGQEETQY

J gene: TRBJ2-3
V gene: TRBV29-1
CDR3 protein: SVDGSSADTQY

J gene: TRBJ1-3
V gene: TRBV12-3/TRBV12-4
CDR3 protein: ASSFTSDTIY

J gene: TRBJ2-7
V gene: TRBV25-1
CDR3 protein: ASSERGGYEQY

J gene: TRBJ1-1
V gene: TRBV27
CDR3 protein: ASSLISLGGESTEAF

J gene: TRBJ2-3
V gene: TRBV4-1
CDR3 protein: ASSLSGLTDTQY

J gene: TRBJ1-1
V gene: TRBV3-1
CDR3 protein: ASSQGLVMNTEAF

J gene: TRBJ2-1
V gene: TRBV20-1
CDR3 protein: SAPLTEIYNEQF

J gene: TRBJ2-5
V gene: TRBV20-1
CDR3 protein: SARAGGPPSQY

J gene: TRBJ2-3
V gene: TRBV28
CDR3 protein: ASSSLGTGGPRGTDTQY

J gene: TRBJ1-1
V gene: TRBV6-1
CDR3 protein: ASSDHTEAF

J gene: TRBJ2-1
V gene: TRBV20-1
CDR3 protein: SASRGNEQF

J gene: TRBJ2-5
V gene: TRBV12-3/TRBV12-4
CDR3 protein: ASSFLRAQETQY

J gene: TRBJ1-4
V gene: TRBV25-1
CDR3 protein: ASSPGPDISGEKLF

J gene: TRBJ2-7
V gene: TRBV6-5
CDR3 protein: ASSYEDSPYEQY

J gene: TRBJ2-1
V gene: TRBV24-1
CDR3 protein: ATSDLGTGTRGEQF

J gene: TRBJ2-2
V gene: TRBV4-1
CDR3 protein: ASSILVGGTGELF

J gene: TRBJ2-7
V gene: TRBV2
CDR3 protein: ASSKRDAEPTTGEQY

J gene: TRBJ2-3
V gene: TRBV6-5
CDR3 protein: ASSTDRGGDLRDTQY

J gene: TRBJ1-1
V gene: TRBV6-6
CDR3 protein: ASSAGVTEAF

J gene: TRBJ1-1
V gene: TRBV15
CDR3 protein: ATSGARNTEAF

J gene: TRBJ1-3
V gene: TRBV10-3
CDR3 protein: AISPGNTIY

J gene: TRBJ2-7
V gene: TRBV3-1
CDR3 protein: ASSQEPGLAIFGYEQY

J gene: TRBJ2-2
V gene: TRBV29-1
CDR3 protein: GVGGTRRLF

J gene: TRBJ2-7
V gene: TRBV20-1
CDR3 protein: SARDFETASYEQY

J gene: TRBJ2-5
V gene: TRBV6-5
CDR3 protein: ASRLRLAGGLETQY

J gene: TRBJ2-5
V gene: TRBV11-1
CDR3 protein: ASSSKGFGGAGVLIRTQY

J gene: TRBJ2-7
V gene: TRBV15
CDR3 protein: ATSRDLDYRLLPYEQY

J gene: TRBJ2-5
V gene: TRBV7-9
CDR3 protein: ASGLGQGKWETQY

J gene: TRBJ2-7
V gene: TRBV7-9
CDR3 protein: ASSLAALAAGGGEQY

J gene: TRBJ2-7
V gene: TRBV20-1
CDR3 protein: SAIQTGHPEYEQY

J gene: TRBJ2-1
V gene: TRBV6-5
CDR3 protein: ASSQLGRGGSYNEQF

J gene: TRBJ2-3
V gene: TRBV3-1
CDR3 protein: ASSQGAGASTDTQY